This paragraph reports one T cell receptor beta chain. The data were obtained in a study of blood T cell repertoires in COVID-19. The assay was immunoSEQ multiplex PCR, and TCRdb's table has in-frame clones only and misses some. The table records 150,000 to 200,000 clones, about 87% of them present only once. Germline V gives CDR1 MDHEN, CDR2 SYDVKM. V lost 6 bases, J lost 6 bases, and 12 bases stayed unmatched. CDR3 size: 16 residues. The sequence was obtained from a woman aged 80 or over with COVID-19, enrolled during active disease. Sequenced input: peripheral blood. The rearrangement uses TRBV28 and TRBJ2-1; 9 bases line up with TRBD1. The CDR3 DNA follows: TGTGCCAGCAGCCGACCGGGACAGGGCATGGGCAATGAGCAGTTCTTC. Its translation: CASSRPGQGMGNEQFF. Variable domain in full (rest from reference TRBV28 and TRBJ2-1): DVKVTQSSRYLVKRTGEKVFLECVQDMDHENMFWYRQDPGLGLRLIYFSYDVKMKEKGDIPEGYSVSREKKERFSLILESASTNQTSMYLCASSRPGQGMGNEQFFGPGTRLTVL.